This TCR beta chain was recovered during a study of blood T cell repertoires in COVID-19. Study context: Specimens from acute and convalescent COVID-19 originated in the United States, Italy and Spain.

The count of this clone is one. Clones were read by immunoSEQ multiplex PCR, and TCRdb kept only the in-frame ones, dropping some. The data show some 150,000 clones, less than 90% seen once. Participants were aged roughly 18 to 89 years from 20 to 30 US areas. Trimming cost V 4 bases and J 9 bases; bases outside gene matches: 12. Germline V gene data show CDR1 as MNHEY and CDR2 as SVGAGI. The CDR3 consists of 16 residues. V usage is TRBV6-5 and J usage is TRBJ2-1, with 10 bases aligning to TRBD2. The sequencing sample was made of PBMCs or T cells enriched from blood (not recorded which). This clonotype originated in a woman between 45 and 65 years old who had recovered from COVID-19. As DNA, the CDR3 is TGTGCCAGCAGTTCTCCTAGCGGGAGTGGGTTGGGTGAGCAGTTCTTC. Its translation: CASSSPSGSGLGEQFF.